This T cell receptor (beta chain) stems from a study of Graves' ophthalmopathy and Graves' hyperthyroidism (dated by TCRdb to 2016 to 2019). Background for the entire study: Hyperthyroidism was defined as stable when no progression to ophthalmopathy occurred within 18 months of follow-up. The study used TCR beta repertoire signatures to distinguish Graves' ophthalmopathy from Graves' hyperthyroidism and to predict progression to ophthalmopathy. In total, 120 to 150 blood samples were TCR-sequenced: roughly 45 ophthalmopathy, some 75 hyperthyroidism and some 17 hyperthyroidism-to-ophthalmopathy patients. To explore V-J signatures that distinguish ophthalmopathy from hyperthyroidism, a discovery set of about 99 patients was enrolled, made up of some 41 with ophthalmopathy and 57 with stable hyperthyroidism. An independent validation cohort comprised 18 hyperthyroidism patients and some 16 patients who later progressed from hyperthyroidism to ophthalmopathy. T-cell repertoires of thyroid tissue and blood were compared in a handful of hyperthyroidism patients. Once sampling was done, hyperthyroidism patients were given methimazole at a starting dose of 30 mg daily, while ophthalmopathy patients were given high-dose intravenous methylprednisolone.

The hyperthyroidism patients were 18 to 65 years old and newly diagnosed, with a disease duration of less than 2 months. Patients were excluded if they had other autoimmune diseases, uncontrolled infections, pregnancy or lactation. Diagnosis relied on clinical symptoms, serum thyroxine, TRAb, thyroid ultrasound and orbital computed tomography. Total RNA was extracted with Trizol reagent and quality-checked on an Agilent 2100 Bioanalyzer. TCR beta CDR3 regions were amplified from RNA transcripts for repertoire sequencing. The first round of RT-PCR was done with HTBI primers and the Qiagen OneStep RT-PCR kit, and was followed by a second round of multiplex PCR, then size selection and purification. Libraries were sequenced paired-end with 100 bp reads on an Illumina HiSeq2000. On the study's bioinformatics: SOAPnuke was used to process the reads, throwing out any read that had adapters, had uncalled bases, had a mean Phred below 15, or lacked an exact constant-primer or identifier match. High-quality paired reads were merged with COPE v1.2.5. Clonotypes were defined as unique nucleotide sequences and were aligned to IMGT TRB V, D and J references using MiTCR v1.1. Only V-J combinations with frequency above 0.0001 were analysed, covering around 99% of repertoires. For each V-J combination, a TCR clonal expansion and chaos score was defined as F50 clonal expansion divided by the chaos observed in the TCRdist matrix. Welch's t-statistics and random forest were used to reduce the features to about 14 V-J combinations, which were then used as input to a naive Bayes classifier. The similarity between thyroid and blood repertoires was quantified using the Morisita-Horn index. Clones were called with MiXCR by TCRdb after fastp trimmed the public reads at Q25, and only in-frame beta chains were retained. Under each unique CDR3 protein, matching rows form one entry showing the most common genes and DNA. TCRdb's processing, not the authors' own work, is the source of the V and J calls. The sample has 500,000 to 700,000 distinct CDR3 sequences on record, 39% of them singletons. The ten top clones hold 3.5% to 4.5% of the sample.

This clonotype was detected only a few times. Its antigen remains undetermined. Base-call qualities are not available, and no considerably larger clone is one nucleotide away. The research as a whole found: Sample size was not predetermined statistically, and investigators were not blinded to group allocation. Most expanded thyroid clonotypes with a frequency above 0.001 also appeared in blood, which suggests that blood repertoires may reflect the immune response in the thyroid. Ophthalmopathy was separated from stable hyperthyroidism by the 13-signature model with about 89% sensitivity and 81% to 84% specificity in cross-validation and with 80%/75% in the test set. In validation, the model predicted ophthalmopathy progression with about 64% sensitivity and 72.22% specificity; some 13 predicted patients were CT-confirmed with GO in a median of approximately six months.

The receptor was derived from an adult man with Graves' hyperthyroidism. The sequenced material came from peripheral blood or thyroid tissue (not recorded which).

The DNA is as follows: TGTGCCAGCAGCTTAGATGGAAGGGCAGGGGAATTTTCGACAGATACGCAGTATTTT. It specifies CASSLDGRAGEFSTDTQYF. Recombination linked TRBV11-2 to TRBJ2-3; the D gene is perhaps TRBD1, on 6 matching bases. The CDR3 spans 19 residues, from the cysteine through the phenylalanine. CDR3 DNA is the only sequence kept; it has 57 bases, read in frame from the first base. V loses 0 bases of germline sequence and J loses 3 bases, and the interval between the two ends is 22 bases. CDR1 and CDR2 are read off the germline V gene as SGHAT and FQNNGV.